Listed below are T cell receptor beta chains from one sample, sequenced in a study of graft-versus-host responses after intestinal transplantation. Produced via immunoSEQ multiplex PCR; TCRdb's table is partial and in-frame only. The sample contains around 15,000 clones, approximately 80% of which appear only once. Sequenced here: ileum tissue, sampled roughly 3.5 months after intestinal transplant. The source is a human patient who received an intestinal transplant, so some T cells may come from the graft donor. The CDR3 runs from the conserved cysteine through the conserved F or W. The D gene is left open where the match is weak. The listing skips clone size in some rows; elsewhere it reads once, few, many or a size class.

D	V	size	J	CDR3	DNA
.	TRBV9	.	TRBJ1-5	CASSVAPGPGEPQHF	TGTGCCAGCAGCGTAGCCCCCGGTCCTGGGGAGCCCCAGCATTTT
.	TRBV5-1	.	TRBJ1-3	CASSKPKGAGNTIYF	TGCGCCAGCAGCAAACCAAAGGGGGCTGGAAACACCATATATTTT
.	TRBV28	.	TRBJ2-7	CASSFSYEQYF	TGTGCCAGCAGTTTCTCTTACGAGCAGTACTTC
.	TRBV6-5	medium-sized	TRBJ1-1	CASSYGAGGTEAFF	TGTGCCAGCAGTTATGGGGCAGGAGGCACTGAAGCTTTCTTT
.	TRBV27	.	TRBJ1-3	CASSLLPGGPGNTIYF	TGTGCCAGCAGTTTACTTCCGGGGGGACCCGGAAACACCATATATTTT
TRBD2	TRBV4-3	.	TRBJ2-1	CASSQGLAGAYNEQFF	TGCGCCAGCAGCCAAGGACTAGCGGGAGCCTACAATGAGCAGTTCTTC
TRBD2	TRBV4-2	.	TRBJ2-3	CASSQKNPTFLAGATDTQYF	TGTGCCAGCAGCCAAAAAAACCCAACTTTTCTAGCGGGGGCTACAGATACGCAGTATTTT
.	TRBV6-1	.	TRBJ2-1	CASRFQGIGNEQFF	TGTGCCAGCAGATTCCAGGGGATAGGGAATGAGCAGTTCTTC
.	TRBV2	.	TRBJ2-7	CASSDYSYEQYF	TGTGCCAGCAGTGACTACTCCTACGAGCAGTACTTC
.	TRBV9	.	TRBJ1-1	CASSVAQGSTEAFF	TGTGCCAGCAGCGTAGCTCAGGGCAGCACTGAAGCTTTCTTT
.	TRBV25-1	.	TRBJ2-3	CASSESGRGNTDTQYF	TGTGCCAGCAGTGAATCAGGGAGGGGGAACACAGATACGCAGTATTTT
.	TRBV6-5	.	TRBJ1-1	CASSYHDGNEAFF	TGTGCCAGCAGTTACCATGACGGTAATGAAGCTTTCTTT
.	TRBV10-3	.	TRBJ2-1	CAIGVDASYPYNEQFF	TGTGCCATCGGTGTTGATGCGAGTTACCCTTACAATGAGCAGTTCTTC
.	TRBV19	.	TRBJ2-3	CASSISGTHLDTQYF	TGTGCCAGTAGTATATCTGGGACTCACCTTGATACGCAGTATTTT
.	TRBV7-2	few	TRBJ2-1	CASSLGLGDPNEQFF	TGTGCCAGCAGCTTAGGGTTGGGGGATCCCAATGAGCAGTTCTTC
.	TRBV21-1	.	TRBJ1-5	CASSSLLLHWHHQPQHF	TGTGCCAGCAGTAGTCTTTTGCTACATTGGCATCATCAGCCCCAGCATTTT
TRBD2	TRBV19	.	TRBJ2-5	CASTTPGLVKTQYF	TGTGCCAGTACCACCCCGGGACTAGTGAAGACCCAGTACTTC
.	TRBV6-9	.	TRBJ2-7	CASSEAPDSSYEQYF	TGTGCCAGCAGTGAAGCGCCGGACAGCTCCTACGAGCAGTACTTC
TRBD1	TRBV27	.	TRBJ1-5	CASSWTGGNQPQHF	TGTGCCAGCAGTTGGACAGGGGGCAATCAGCCCCAGCATTTT
.	TRBV4-3	.	TRBJ2-7	CASSHGLPAEQYF	TGCGCCAGCAGCCATGGCCTACCGGCCGAGCAGTACTTC
.	TRBV18	.	TRBJ2-1	CASSPLQGLGNEQFF	TGTGCCAGCTCACCGTTGCAAGGGCTGGGGAATGAGCAGTTCTTC
.	TRBV30	.	TRBJ1-5	CAWSGLAGSHLNQPQHF	TGTGCCTGGAGTGGTTTGGCAGGATCCCACCTCAATCAGCCCCAGCATTTT
.	TRBV7-3	.	TRBJ2-1	CASSLEGSSYNEQFF	TGTGCCAGCAGCCTCGAAGGGAGCTCCTACAATGAGCAGTTCTTC
.	TRBV5-1	.	TRBJ2-7	CASSAGQSLSYEQYF	TGCGCCAGCAGCGCCGGACAGTCTCTCTCCTACGAGCAGTACTTC
TRBD2	TRBV7-9	.	TRBJ2-2	CASSQGTSEIATGELFF	TGTGCCAGCAGCCAAGGGACTAGCGAGATAGCCACCGGGGAGCTGTTTTTT
TRBD2	TRBV29-1	.	TRBJ2-1	CSVGLAGGRDNEQFF	TGCAGCGTCGGACTAGCGGGGGGCCGGGACAATGAGCAGTTCTTC
TRBD2	TRBV9	.	TRBJ2-5	CASSPWGGRQETQYF	TGTGCCAGCAGCCCCTGGGGCGGGAGGCAAGAGACCCAGTACTTC
TRBD2	TRBV9	.	TRBJ2-5	CASSAGGQETQYF	TGTGCCAGCAGCGCGGGGGGTCAAGAGACCCAGTACTTC
TRBD2	TRBV14	once	TRBJ2-7	CASSPVGLAGGADEQYF	TGTGCCAGCAGCCCCGTTGGACTAGCGGGAGGGGCGGACGAGCAGTACTTC
TRBD2	TRBV5-8	.	TRBJ2-2	CASSFGGRATGELFF	TGTGCCAGCAGCTTCGGTGGGAGGGCCACCGGGGAGCTGTTTTTT
.	TRBV28	.	TRBJ2-7	CASSPALPGPEKAYEQYF	TGTGCCAGCAGTCCTGCACTACCGGGACCTGAGAAAGCCTACGAGCAGTACTTC
.	TRBV6-6	.	TRBJ1-5	CASSYNIYQPQHF	TGTGCCAGCAGTTATAACATTTATCAGCCCCAGCATTTT
.	TRBV11-2	.	TRBJ2-5	CASSLLRGTQETQYF	TGTGCCAGCAGCTTATTAAGAGGGACCCAAGAGACCCAGTACTTC
TRBD2	TRBV5-1	.	TRBJ2-1	CASSLSSGRVGVYNEQFF	TGCGCCAGCAGCCTATCTAGCGGGAGGGTCGGAGTTTACAATGAGCAGTTCTTC
.	TRBV4-2	.	TRBJ2-2	CASSLDGGYTGELFF	TGTGCCAGCAGCTTGGATGGGGGATACACCGGGGAGCTGTTTTTT
TRBD2	TRBV4-3	.	TRBJ2-7	CASSRLAGEQYF	TGCGCCAGCAGCCGACTAGCGGGCGAGCAGTACTTC
.	TRBV6-1	.	TRBJ2-7	CASRGTGTTYEQYF	TGTGCCAGCAGGGGAACAGGAACTACCTACGAGCAGTACTTC
.	TRBV7-2	.	TRBJ1-2	CASSFYRGLYGYTF	TGTGCCAGCAGCTTCTACAGAGGGCTCTATGGCTACACCTTC
.	TRBV28	once	TRBJ2-2	CASRLRLSTGELFF	TGTGCCAGCAGGCTGCGTCTTAGCACCGGGGAGCTGTTTTTT
TRBD2	TRBV15	.	TRBJ2-1	CATSREVGGRRNEQFF	TGTGCCACCAGCAGAGAGGTGGGCGGGAGAAGGAATGAGCAGTTCTTC
.	TRBV6-5	.	TRBJ1-2	CASSEGPGYGYTF	TGTGCCAGCAGTGAAGGACCCGGCTATGGCTACACCTTC
.	TRBV7-9	.	TRBJ1-4	CASSWGEGIEKLFF	TGTGCCAGCAGCTGGGGGGAAGGGATTGAAAAACTGTTTTTT
.	TRBV7-2	.	TRBJ1-5	CASSLAGGNQPQHF	TGTGCCAGCAGCTTAGCAGGGGGCAATCAGCCCCAGCATTTT
TRBD2	TRBV7-3	.	TRBJ2-7	CASSPRGTSDSYEQYF	TGTGCCAGCAGCCCCCGTGGGACTAGCGACTCCTACGAGCAGTACTTC
TRBD1	TRBV28	.	TRBJ1-3	CASSLKQGFYSGNTIYF	TGTGCCAGCAGTTTAAAACAGGGGTTTTACTCTGGAAACACCATATATTTT
.	TRBV4-3	.	TRBJ2-5	CASSQDGVAQGETQYF	TGCGCCAGCAGCCAAGATGGGGTAGCCCAAGGAGAGACCCAGTACTTC
.	TRBV7-8	.	TRBJ2-7	CASSLRQGTRREQYF	TGTGCCAGCAGCTTACGTCAGGGGACCCGGAGGGAGCAGTACTTC
TRBD2	TRBV5-1	few	TRBJ2-7	CASSLRAGGTYEQYF	TGCGCCAGCAGCTTGCGTGCGGGAGGGACTTACGAGCAGTACTTC
TRBD2	TRBV4-1	.	TRBJ2-7	CASSREGGNEQYF	TGCGCCAGCAGCCGCGAGGGAGGGAACGAGCAGTACTTC
TRBD2	TRBV27	.	TRBJ2-1	CARRTGKGQAGGPILYNEQFF	TGTGCCAGAAGGACAGGGAAAGGTCAAGCGGGAGGGCCTATTCTCTACAATGAGCAGTTCTTC
.	TRBV21-1	once	TRBJ2-7	CASEAPDRRARTYEQYF	TGTGCCAGCGAGGCCCCGGACAGGCGGGCGAGGACCTACGAGCAGTACTTC
.	TRBV27	.	TRBJ2-7	CASRPYPLPTYEQYF	TGTGCCAGCAGACCATACCCCTTGCCGACTTACGAGCAGTACTTC
.	TRBV14	.	TRBJ2-4	CASSQGRGLAKNIQYF	TGTGCCAGCAGCCAAGGAAGGGGACTAGCCAAAAACATTCAGTACTTC
.	TRBV6-5	.	TRBJ2-7	CASSLTRRGGDYEQYF	TGTGCCAGCAGTTTGACCCGGCGTGGGGGCGATTACGAGCAGTACTTC
TRBD1	TRBV13	.	TRBJ2-7	CASLVLPQGATYEQYF	TGTGCCAGCCTGGTACTACCCCAGGGGGCTACCTACGAGCAGTACTTC
.	TRBV6-9	.	TRBJ1-4	CASRGRTTNEKLFF	TGTGCCAGCAGGGGACGTACAACTAATGAAAAACTGTTTTTT
TRBD1	TRBV7-3	.	TRBJ1-1	CASSFTGATEAFF	TGTGCCAGCAGCTTTACAGGGGCCACTGAAGCTTTCTTT
TRBD2	TRBV9	.	TRBJ2-5	CARPTSGIALQETQYF	TGTGCCAGACCGACTAGCGGGATTGCACTCCAAGAGACCCAGTACTTC
.	TRBV7-3	.	TRBJ2-5	CASSLGRMGVETQYF	TGTGCCAGCAGCCTGGGACGGATGGGAGTAGAGACCCAGTACTTC